The source of this TCR beta chain is a study of T cells in Graves' hyperthyroidism and ophthalmopathy. This clonotype was observed many times. The antigen remains unidentified. V lost 6 bases, J lost 3 bases, and 14 bases lay in between. Germline V lookup: CDR1 DFQATT, CDR2 SNEGSKA (reference sequence). There are 14 residues in the CDR3. Whole-study findings and limits: Blood also held most thyroid clonotypes expanded beyond 0.001.

Amplification of TCR beta CDR3 regions used RNA as the template. An initial round of RT-PCR targeting the TCR CDR3 relied on the HTBI primer set. One entry per CDR3 protein results from TCRdb running MiXCR on the multiplex PCR reads. The sample holds some 300,000 distinct CDR3 sequences, roughly 13% seen once. Patients aged 18 to 65 had newly diagnosed hyperthyroidism of under 2 months' duration. The chain is built from TRBV20-1 and TRBJ1-4, with D possibly TRBD1 on 6 matching bases. The sample taken for sequencing was blood. The receptor's source is a woman in her 40s with Graves' hyperthyroidism. CDR3 region: CSATDRKANEKLFF. In nucleotides, the CDR3 is TGCAGTGCGACCGACAGGAAGGCTAATGAAAAACTGTTTTTT.